The clone carrying this TCR beta chain occurred a few times. The sample belongs to a study of technical replicates of blood from a few donors. The table came from immunoSEQ multiplex PCR; TCRdb's copy has only in-frame clones and leaves some out. The sample comprises fewer than 85,000 clones, over 85% of which are singletons, and roughly 0.39% rests with the top ten. The clonotype was recovered from a human donor in good health. Sequencing was carried out using T cells isolated from PBMCs.

This CDR3 reads CASSQGNSDSYGYTF. CDR3 nucleotides: TGCGCCAGCAGCCAAGGAAATTCGGACAGCTATGGCTACACCTTC. The rearrangement joins TRBV4-1 to TRBJ1-2, with TRBD1 as a possible D gene (6 bases). Per the germline V gene, CDR1 is MGHRA and CDR2 is YSYEKL. This CDR3 spans 15 amino acids. With 1 base removed from V and 4 bases from J, the gap between germline ends came to 13 bases.